This TCR beta chain was captured in a study of T-cell memory formation after mild COVID-19 listed by TCRdb under 2021. Background on the whole study: Most TCR sequence clusters were specific to one of the two donors. In a couple of donors, T-cell clones that expanded and contracted after mild COVID-19 were tracked by sequencing TCRalpha and TCRbeta repertoires over time. The cohort comprised two young, previously healthy adult volunteers, one female and one male.

TCRdb lists the instrument as Illumina NovaSeq 6000. TCRalpha and TCRbeta cDNA libraries were constructed by 5'RACE with constant-segment primers, with sample barcodes and unique molecular identifiers being introduced. Trizol reagent was used to extract RNA from every sample. Library amplification was performed in two PCR steps, and a second sample barcode and Illumina TruSeq adapters were introduced in the second step. Sequencing of the libraries was done on an Illumina NovaSeq, producing 2 x 150 bp paired-end reads. The original methods were these. With migec v1.2.7, reads were demultiplexed and then collapsed into UMI-guided consensus sequences. Using mixcr v2.1.11, UMI consensuses were aligned to TRA and TRB V and J templates and then assembled into clonotypes. Expanded or contracted clonotypes were those called significant by both edgeR and NoisET, with noise models trained on biological replicates. For edgeR calls, the cutoffs were a false discovery rate-adjusted p below 0.01 and a log2 fold-change threshold of 1. As an exploratory analysis of dynamics, max-normalized trajectories of the 1000 most abundant clonotypes were examined with PCA combined with hierarchical clustering. Each responding clone was given a CD4 or CD8 phenotype based on the CD4+ and CD8+ repertoires, which had been sequenced separately. The public reads were reprocessed in TCRdb via fastp at Q25 and MiXCR, keeping in-frame beta chains. Each entry is one CDR3 protein sequence, shown with its most common DNA and genes. TCRdb, not the authors, supplied the V and J calls. The sample yields some 150,000 distinct CDR3 sequences; around 5.8% were counted once. The ten largest account for 2% to 2.5% of the sample.

General findings and caveats noted by the study authors: Clones contracting from day 15 to 85 had balanced CD4/CD8 phenotypes, while a second wave expanding from day 15 to 37 was biased towards CD4+. SARS-CoV-2 specificity was not confirmed for the second-wave clones peaking on day 37. Some responding clones were detected in pre-infection memory, suggesting pre-existing cross-reactive memory T cells joined the SARS-CoV-2 response. Contracting CD4+ clones were located mainly in the CM and EM memory subsets, whereas CD8+ clones were found to be enriched in EMRA. Only a couple of mild cases were covered by the study, and larger cohorts that include severe cases with pre-infection samples were considered necessary.

This clonotype was seen a handful of times. Its binding antigen is unknown. No quality values exist for individual bases; no much larger clone is one base distant. Ficoll-Paque density gradient centrifugation was the method used to isolate PBMCs. In the germline V gene, CDR1 corresponds to SGDLS and CDR2 to YYNGEE. Deletion took 4 bases off V and 5 bases off J, with a span of 10 bases between the germline ends. From the cysteine up to the phenylalanine, the CDR3 has a length of 13 residues. Solely the CDR3 DNA is kept, with 39 bases framed from the first base. The receptor was isolated from an adult woman who had mild COVID-19 (a few samples of this study predate the infection). The sample titles of this study are shuffled in the database, so cell type and time point are left out; the donor was told from shared clones. Sequenced: PBMCs or a T cell subset sorted from them (not recorded which). The chain uses TRBV9 and TRBJ1-5; the D segment could be TRBD1, given 5 matching bases. The CDR3 is CASSRQGDQPQHF. The sequence in DNA is TGTGCCAGCAGCAGGCAGGGCGATCAGCCCCAGCATTTT.